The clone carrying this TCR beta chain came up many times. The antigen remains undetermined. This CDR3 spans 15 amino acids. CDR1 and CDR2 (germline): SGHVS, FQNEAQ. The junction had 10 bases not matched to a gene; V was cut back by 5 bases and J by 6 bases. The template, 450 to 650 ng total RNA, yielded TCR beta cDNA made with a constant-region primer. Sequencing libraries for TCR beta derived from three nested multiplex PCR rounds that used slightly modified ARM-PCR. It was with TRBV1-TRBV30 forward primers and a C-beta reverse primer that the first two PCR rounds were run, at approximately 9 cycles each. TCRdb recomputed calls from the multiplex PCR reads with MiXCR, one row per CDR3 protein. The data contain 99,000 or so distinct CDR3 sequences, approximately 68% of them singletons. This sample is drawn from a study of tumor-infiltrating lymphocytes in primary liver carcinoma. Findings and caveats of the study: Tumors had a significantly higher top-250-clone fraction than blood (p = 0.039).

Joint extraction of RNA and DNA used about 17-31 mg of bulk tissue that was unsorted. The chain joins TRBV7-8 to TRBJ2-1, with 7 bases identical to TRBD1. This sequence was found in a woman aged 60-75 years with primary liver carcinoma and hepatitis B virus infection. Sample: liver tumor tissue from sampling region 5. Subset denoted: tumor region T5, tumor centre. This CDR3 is CASSRRDSLLNEQFF. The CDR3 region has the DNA TGTGCCAGCAGCCGCCGGGACAGCCTCCTCAATGAGCAGTTCTTC.